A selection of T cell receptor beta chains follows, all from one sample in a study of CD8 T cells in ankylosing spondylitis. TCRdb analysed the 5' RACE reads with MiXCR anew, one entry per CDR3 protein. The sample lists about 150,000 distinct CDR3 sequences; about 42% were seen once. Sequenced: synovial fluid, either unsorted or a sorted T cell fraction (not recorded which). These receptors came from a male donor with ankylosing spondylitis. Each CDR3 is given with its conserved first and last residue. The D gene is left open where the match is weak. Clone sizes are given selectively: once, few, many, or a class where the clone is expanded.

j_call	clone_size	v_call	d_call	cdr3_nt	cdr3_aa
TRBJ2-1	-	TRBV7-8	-	TGTGCCAGCAGCTCGGAGCGAGGCAATGAGCAGTTCTTC	CASSSERGNEQFF
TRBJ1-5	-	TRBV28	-	TGTGCCAGCAGGTCCTGGGGTGTTAGCAATCAGCCCCAGCATTTT	CASRSWGVSNQPQHF
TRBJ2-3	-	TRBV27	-	TGTGCCAGCAGCCCCCGAGATACGCAGTATTTT	CASSPRDTQYF
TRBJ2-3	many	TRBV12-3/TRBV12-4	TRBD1	TGTGCCAGCAGCTCCGTAGGGGGCGAGAACACAGATACGCAGTATTTT	CASSSVGGENTDTQYF
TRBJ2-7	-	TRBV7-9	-	TGTGCCAGCAGCTTAGACAGGGAGGCATACGAGCAGTACTTC	CASSLDREAYEQYF
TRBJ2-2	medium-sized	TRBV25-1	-	TGTGCCAGCAGTGAAGGGGGCGACACCGGGGAGCTGTTTTTT	CASSEGGDTGELFF
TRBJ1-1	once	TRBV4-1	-	TGCGCCAGCAGCCAAGCGGCAGGGCTAGACAAACTGAACACTGAAGCTTTCTTT	CASSQAAGLDKLNTEAFF
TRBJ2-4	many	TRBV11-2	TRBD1	TGTGCCAGCAGTCCGCGCGACAGGGCAAACATTCAGTACTTC	CASSPRDRANIQYF
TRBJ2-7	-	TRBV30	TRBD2	TGTGCCTTAGCGACTAGCGGGGGGCCTTACGAGCAGTACTTC	CALATSGGPYEQYF
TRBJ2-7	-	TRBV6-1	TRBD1	TGTGCCAGCAGTACCGGGACAGGGGACTTCTACGAGCAGTACTTC	CASSTGTGDFYEQYF
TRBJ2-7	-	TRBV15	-	TGTGCCACCAGCAGAGATCCCGCAGGGTCCTACGAGCAGTACTTC	CATSRDPAGSYEQYF
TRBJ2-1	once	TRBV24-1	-	TGTGCCACCAGTGAACCCAATCTAGCGAGCTCCTACAATGAGCAGTTCTTC	CATSEPNLASSYNEQFF
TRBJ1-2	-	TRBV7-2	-	TGTGCCAGCAGCGCCTTCCCGGACGGACTCTATGGCTACACCTTC	CASSAFPDGLYGYTF
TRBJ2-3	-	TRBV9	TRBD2	TGTGCCAGCAGCGGTCACGGGAGGGATCTAGTCCGCCGCACAGATACGCAGTATTTT	CASSGHGRDLVRRTDTQYF
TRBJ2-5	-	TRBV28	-	TGTGCCAGCAGCCCCGGGGGGCCCGTTGAGACCCAGTACTTC	CASSPGGPVETQYF
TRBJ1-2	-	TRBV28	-	TGTGCCAGCAGTTTTAACTATGGCTACACCTTC	CASSFNYGYTF
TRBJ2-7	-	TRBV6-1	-	TGTGCCAGCAGTGAAGCAATCAGGCTACTTAGCGAGCAGTACTTC	CASSEAIRLLSEQYF
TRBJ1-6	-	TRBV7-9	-	TGTGCCAGTACAGAGTTTAATTCACCCCTCCACTTT	CASTEFNSPLHF
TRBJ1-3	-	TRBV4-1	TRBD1	TGCGCCAGCAGCCCCATAACAGGGGTCTCTGGAAACACCATATATTTT	CASSPITGVSGNTIYF
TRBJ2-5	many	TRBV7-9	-	TGTGCCAGCAGCTCCATCCAAGAGACCCAGTACTTC	CASSSIQETQYF
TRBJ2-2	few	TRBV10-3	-	TGTGCCATTTCTCATACAGTCCCGAACACCGGGGAGCTGTTTTTT	CAISHTVPNTGELFF
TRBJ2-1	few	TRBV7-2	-	TGTGCCAGCAGCTTAGGGGCCCCAGTGGTCGCCTACAATGAGCAGTTCTTC	CASSLGAPVVAYNEQFF
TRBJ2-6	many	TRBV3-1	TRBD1	TGTGCCAGCAGCCAAGGGACAGGCTCTGGGGCCAACGTCCTGACTTTC	CASSQGTGSGANVLTF
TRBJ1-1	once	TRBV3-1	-	TGTGCCAGCAGCCTTGATTTATGGGGCGGGATGAACACTGAAGCTTTCTTT	CASSLDLWGGMNTEAFF
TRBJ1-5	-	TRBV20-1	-	TGCAGTGCTAGAGAGTGGACAGCCAATCAGCCCCAGCATTTT	CSAREWTANQPQHF
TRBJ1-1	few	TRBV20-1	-	TGCAGTGCTAGGGGTACGACAGACACTGAAGCTTTCTTT	CSARGTTDTEAFF
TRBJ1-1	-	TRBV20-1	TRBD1	TGCAGTGCTAGAGATCTGGCCGGGACAGGGCACACTGAAGCTTTCTTT	CSARDLAGTGHTEAFF
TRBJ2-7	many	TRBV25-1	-	TGTGCCAGCAGTGATTCCTACGAGCAGTACTTC	CASSDSYEQYF
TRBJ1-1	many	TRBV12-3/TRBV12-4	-	TGTGCCAGCAGTTGGGGATTCACTGAAGCTTTCTTT	CASSWGFTEAFF
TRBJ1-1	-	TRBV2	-	TGTGCCAGACGACCGGTCCATTTTTCGAGCACTGAAGCTTTCTTT	CARRPVHFSSTEAFF
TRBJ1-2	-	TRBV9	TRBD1	TGTGCCAGCACTAGAGGGGGCTGGGGCTATGATGGCTACACCTTC	CASTRGGWGYDGYTF
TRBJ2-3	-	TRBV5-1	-	TGCGCCAGCAGCTTGTTAGTTAGCACAGATACGCAGTATTTT	CASSLLVSTDTQYF
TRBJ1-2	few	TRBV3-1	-	TGTGCCAGCAGCCAAGCCTGGACTAACTATGGCTACACCTTC	CASSQAWTNYGYTF
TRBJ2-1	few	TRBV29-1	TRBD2	TGCAGCGTTGAGGGACTAGCGGGAAAGTCCGACTACAATGAGCAGTTCTTC	CSVEGLAGKSDYNEQFF
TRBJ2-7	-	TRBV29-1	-	TGCAGCGCCGAGGGCCAGGGGGGTTACGAGCAGTACTTC	CSAEGQGGYEQYF
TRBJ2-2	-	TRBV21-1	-	TGTGCCAGCAGCAAAGTGGGGTACCAGGCTAACACCGGGGAGCTGTTTTTT	CASSKVGYQANTGELFF
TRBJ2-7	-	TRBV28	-	TGTGCCAGCAGTTTACGGCAGGGGTGGCACGAGCAGTACTTC	CASSLRQGWHEQYF
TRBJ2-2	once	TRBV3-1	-	TGTGCCAGCAGCCAAGCGGTAAGGTCCACCGGGGAGCTGTTTTTT	CASSQAVRSTGELFF
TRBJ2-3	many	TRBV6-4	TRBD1	TGTGCCAGCAGTGTGACAGGGGAGACAGATACGCAGTATTTT	CASSVTGETDTQYF
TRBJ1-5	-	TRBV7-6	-	TGTGCCAGCAGCTTAGCCCCTTGGGGTTCCGGGGGGGGTTATCAGCCCCAGCATTTT	CASSLAPWGSGGGYQPQHF
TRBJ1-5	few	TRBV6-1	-	TGTGCCAGCAGCGAACAGGGACGCAATCAGCCCCAGCATTTT	CASSEQGRNQPQHF
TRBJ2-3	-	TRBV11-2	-	TGTGCCAGCAGCTTTGCAGGGGGGACAGATACGCAGTATTTT	CASSFAGGTDTQYF
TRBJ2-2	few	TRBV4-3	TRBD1	TGCGCCAGCAGCCTCCGGGACAGGGAATCAGGGCTTTGGGACACCGGGGAGCTGTTTTTT	CASSLRDRESGLWDTGELFF
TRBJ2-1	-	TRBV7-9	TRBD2	TGTGCCAGCAGACGAGGGCGGGAGTTGTACAATGAGCAGTTCTTC	CASRRGRELYNEQFF
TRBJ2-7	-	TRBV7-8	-	TGTGCCAGCAGCTTAGGAGCAGTCGTCTACGAGCAGTACTTC	CASSLGAVVYEQYF
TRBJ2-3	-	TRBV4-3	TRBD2	TGCGCCAGCAGCCAAGATCCGGGCGGGAGATCAGATACGCAGTATTTT	CASSQDPGGRSDTQYF
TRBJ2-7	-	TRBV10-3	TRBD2	TGTGCCATCAGTGTCACTAGCGGGAAGGGTCTCTCCTACGAGCAGTACTTC	CAISVTSGKGLSYEQYF
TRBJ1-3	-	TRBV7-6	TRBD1	TGTGCCAGCAGCTTAGCGGACAGGGGCTTTGGAAACACCATATATTTT	CASSLADRGFGNTIYF
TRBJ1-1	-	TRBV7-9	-	TGTGCCAGCAGCTGGGACAAAGAGGAAGGGGACACTGAAGCTTTCTTT	CASSWDKEEGDTEAFF
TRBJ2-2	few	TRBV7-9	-	TGTGCCAGCAGCTTAGTCAAGGGGCATTTCACCGGGGAGCTGTTTTTT	CASSLVKGHFTGELFF
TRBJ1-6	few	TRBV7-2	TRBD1	TGTGCCAGCAGCTTAAAAGCGATCGGCAGGGGGGTATCACCCCTCCACTTT	CASSLKAIGRGVSPLHF
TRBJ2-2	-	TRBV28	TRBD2	TGTGCCAGCAGTTTTCAGTACGCCGGGAGGGCGAGGGACGGGGAGCTGTTTTTT	CASSFQYAGRARDGELFF
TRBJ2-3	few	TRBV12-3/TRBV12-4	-	TGTGCCAGCAGTCACCAGATGGACAAGCGTTACACAGATACGCAGTATTTT	CASSHQMDKRYTDTQYF
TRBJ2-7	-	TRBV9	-	TGTGCCAGCAGTTTAAACCGGGACTCCCGTGGCCACGAGCAGTACTTC	CASSLNRDSRGHEQYF
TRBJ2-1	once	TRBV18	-	TGTGCCAGCTCACCGTGTTCCGCACACAATGAGCAGTTCTTC	CASSPCSAHNEQFF